What follows are 30 T cell receptor beta chains derived from one specimen sequenced in a study of cytomegalovirus exposure and HLA in healthy donors. PCR was performed using 60 Vbeta and 13 Jbeta primers. Sequenced by immunoSEQ multiplex PCR; TCRdb stores in-frame clones only, minus some. The repertoire has roughly 99,000 clones, around 85% of them found once; the top ten carry more than 2%. The sample consisted of PBMCs. All receptors come from a man aged 25 to 40 in good health and CMV-seronegative.

V is TRBV14 and J is TRBJ2-3; 7 nucleotides match TRBD2. The CDR3 runs to 15 residues. V trimming: 2 bases; J trimming: 5 bases; junction bases outside the gene matches: 7. Germline V CDR1 and CDR2: SGHDN, FVKESK. CDR3 in amino acids: CASSQPGLSGDTQYF. CDR3 in DNA: TGTGCCAGCAGCCAACCGGGACTAAGTGGAGATACGCAGTATTTT.

This clone was found a few times. The chain links TRBV6-5 to TRBJ1-5; 10 nucleotides agree with TRBD1. This CDR3 is built from 14 residues. Trimming at V came to 5 bases and at J to 7 bases, leaving 5 bases not matched to a gene. The germline CDR1 and CDR2 sequences are MNHEY and SVGAGI. The CDR3 sequence: CASSKGTGAQPQHF. The CDR3, as DNA: TGTGCCAGCAGTAAAGGGACAGGGGCCCAGCCCCAGCATTTT.

In this sample, this clone turned up once. CDR3 bases: TGCGCCAGCAGCCCCGAAATTGGGGCAGGGGGCCCAGATACGCAGTATTTT. Protein product: CASSPEIGAGGPDTQYF. The J gene is TRBJ2-3, the V gene TRBV5-1, with 8 nucleotides matching TRBD1. The CDR3 contains 17 residues. Unmatched junction bases numbered 14, after V lost 4 bases and J lost 4 bases. CDR1 is SGHRS, CDR2 YFSETQ, per germline.

About this clone itself: This same CDR3 is encoded by further DNA sequences in the sample. This sequence joins TRBV7-3 and TRBJ1-1; no firm D call. V was pared by 2 bases and J by 1 base, with 8 bases between. Germline assignment: CDR1 SGHTA and CDR2 FQGTGA. The length of the CDR3 is 14 residues. In DNA form, the CDR3 reads TGTGCCAGCAGCTTAGCGGGGAGGAACACTGAAGCTTTCTTT. It yields the protein CASSLAGRNTEAFF.

This chain joins TRBV5-1 and TRBJ1-6; 8 positions agree with TRBD1. With V trimmed by 5 bases and J by 5 bases, 0 bases remained unmatched. CDR3 length: 13 amino acids. CDR1 is SGHRS and CDR2 is YFSETQ in the germline V gene. DNA of the CDR3: TGCGCCAGCAGGACAGGGGATAATTCACCCCTCCACTTT. It codes for CASRTGDNSPLHF.

This clone occurred once. The chain is built from TRBV6-5 and TRBJ1-1; 10 bases map to TRBD1. The trim removed 6 bases at V and 5 bases at J, leaving 6 bases unmatched. This CDR3 contains 14 residues. Germline CDR1 and CDR2: MNHEY and SVGAGI. CDR3 DNA: TGTGCCAGCAGGGGACAGGGGCCAGGAACTGAAGCTTTCTTT. It is translated as CASRGQGPGTEAFF.

The chain combines TRBV27 with TRBJ1-5; D might be TRBD1 (5 bases). Trimming cost V 0 bases and J 8 bases, with 8 bases left between them. CDR1 and CDR2 from the germline V gene are MNHEY and SMNVEV (reference sequence). This CDR3 spans 13 amino acids. In nucleotides, the CDR3 is TGTGCCAGCAGTTTATCGGGAGGGGAGCCCCAGCATTTT. It yields the protein CASSLSGGEPQHF.

This clone has just a few counts. This chain joins TRBV28 and TRBJ2-3; tentative D call: TRBD2 (5 bases). Trimming took off 5 bases at V and 0 bases at J, with 12 bases between the two ends. The CDR3 is 15 residues long. Per germline, CDR1 MDHEN and CDR2 SYDVKM. The chain's CDR3 is CASSPGGPSTDTQYF. The CDR3 DNA sequence: TGTGCCAGCAGTCCTGGAGGCCCGAGCACAGATACGCAGTATTTT.

The gene calls are TRBV11-2 and TRBJ2-3; D is perhaps TRBD2 (7 bases). The germline V and J ends were trimmed by 5 bases and 0 bases, with 15 bases remaining between them. Germline CDR1 reads SGHAT; CDR2 reads FQNNGV. The CDR3 covers 16 residues. DNA of the CDR3: TGTGCCAGCAGCGGGCGGGCGGGGGCAAGCACAGATACGCAGTATTTT. It translates to CASSGRAGASTDTQYF.

V usage is TRBV5-4 and J usage is TRBJ1-2; D might be TRBD1 (6 bases). V dropped 0 bases and J dropped 6 bases, with 9 bases sitting between them. CDR1 and CDR2 from the germline V gene are SGHNT and YYREEE (reference sequence). The CDR3 is made up of 13 amino acids. The CDR3 DNA follows: TGTGCCAGCAGCTTGGGACAGGAGGATGGCTACACCTTC. Translated: CASSLGQEDGYTF.

The chain employs TRBV9 and TRBJ2-1; possibly TRBD2 for D (6 bases). The V gene's germline CDR1 is SGDLS and CDR2 YYNGEE. Trimming took 4 bases from V and 2 from J, leaving 16 bases between them. This CDR3 contains 16 residues. The CDR3 reads CASSSGRGMTYNEQFF. The CDR3 DNA reads TGTGCCAGCAGCTCAGGACGGGGGATGACCTACAATGAGCAGTTCTTC.

V is TRBV19 and J is TRBJ2-6, with a possible D match to TRBD1 (6 bases). The V and J ends lost 5 bases and 3 bases respectively, with 23 bases between them. Germline-derived CDR1 and CDR2 are LNHDA and SQIVND (reference sequence). This CDR3 has 19 amino acids. CDR3 loop: CASSSLDSLLSVGANVLTF. CDR3 coding DNA: TGTGCCAGTAGTTCTTTGGACAGCCTGCTTTCTGTTGGGGCCAACGTCCTGACTTTC. The full variable domain, with the rest looked up from reference TRBV19 and TRBJ2-6, is DGGITQSPKYLFRKEGQNVTLSCEQNLNHDAMYWYRQDPGQGLRLIYYSQIVNDFQKGDIAEGYSVSREKKESFPLTVTSAQKNPTAFYLCASSSLDSLLSVGANVLTFGAGSRLTVL.

The rearrangement links TRBV19 to TRBJ1-2; perhaps TRBD1 as D (6 bases). With 5 bases removed from V and 7 bases from J, the gap between germline ends came to 11 bases. Germline V CDR1 and CDR2: LNHDA, SQIVND (reference sequence). The CDR3 contains 12 residues. Written as DNA, the CDR3 is TGTGCCAGTAGTTGGCAGGGGTCTGGCTACACCTTC. This gives the protein CASSWQGSGYTF.

This chain connects TRBV11-2 to TRBJ1-1; a possible D gene is TRBD1 (5 bases). V was clipped by 5 bases and J by 4 bases, with 14 bases between them. In germline, CDR1 is SGHAT, CDR2 FQNNGV. This CDR3 is built from 14 residues. As DNA, the CDR3 is TGTGCCAGCAGCCCCGGGGGACGGGGCACTGAAGCTTTCTTT. Residues: CASSPGGRGTEAFF.

This clone was found a few times. This chain links TRBV6-5 with TRBJ1-1; TRBD1 might be the D (5 bases). The germline CDR1 and CDR2 sequences are MNHEY and SVGAGI. This CDR3 contains 14 residues. V lost 1 base, J lost 10 bases, and 16 bases lay in between. The CDR3 protein is CASSYFGRTGGAFF. The CDR3 DNA is TGTGCCAGCAGTTACTTCGGACGCACAGGTGGAGCTTTCTTT.

This chain connects TRBV15 to TRBJ1-1; the D is unclear. Germline-derived CDR1 and CDR2 are LNHNV and YYDKDF (reference sequence). The CDR3 consists of 14 residues. The germline V and J ends were trimmed by 0 bases and 1 base, with 6 bases remaining between them. CDR3 in amino acids: CATSRDTANTEAFF. CDR3 sequence (DNA): TGTGCCACCAGCAGAGATACTGCGAACACTGAAGCTTTCTTT.

The V and J genes are TRBV15 and TRBJ1-2; TRBD1 matches 7 bases. Trimming cost V 3 bases and J 8 bases; bases outside gene matches: 6. The CDR3 length is 13 residues. Per germline, CDR1 LNHNV and CDR2 YYDKDF (reference sequence). The CDR3 spells CATSRRQGYGYTF. CDR3 nucleotide sequence: TGTGCCACCAGCAGGAGACAGGGATACGGCTACACCTTC.

The chain has TRBV5-4 and TRBJ2-7; no clear D. The V end lost 2 bases, the J end lost 3 bases, and 6 bases lay between the germline ends. This CDR3 is 12 amino acids long. CDR1 is SGHNT and CDR2 is YYREEE in the germline V gene (reference sequence). CDR3 sequence (DNA): TGTGCCAGCAGCTTTGGCAGCTACGAGCAGTACTTC. As protein: CASSFGSYEQYF. The full variable domain, completed using reference TRBV5-4 and TRBJ2-7, is ETGVTQSPTHLIKTRGQQVTLRCSSQSGHNTVSWYQQALGQGPQFIFQYYREEENGRGNFPPRFSGLQFPNYSSELNVNALELDDSALYLCASSFGSYEQYFGPGTRLTVT.

V gene TRBV4-1 combines with J gene TRBJ2-7, with TRBD2 identical over 7 bases. This CDR3 is built from 14 residues. Trimming at V came to 3 bases and at J to 2 bases, leaving 4 bases not matched to a gene. Germline assignment: CDR1 MGHRA and CDR2 YSYEKL. The CDR3 reads CASSHTSGAYEQYF. For the CDR3, the DNA is TGCGCCAGCAGCCACACCAGCGGGGCCTACGAGCAGTACTTC.

The count of this clone is one. V is TRBV2 and J is TRBJ1-6, with D perhaps matching TRBD1 (6 bases). Per the germline V gene, CDR1 is SNHLY and CDR2 is FYNNEI. Trimming stripped 7 bases from V and 7 bases from J, with 11 bases between. This CDR3 contains 13 residues. The CDR3 sequence: CASNYRENSPLHF. CDR3 DNA: TGTGCCAGCAATTACAGGGAGAATTCACCCCTCCACTTT.

V and J are TRBV10-1 and TRBJ2-5, with D perhaps matching TRBD1 (5 bases). Trimming stripped 3 bases from V and 13 bases from J, with 15 bases between. The CDR3 is 12 amino acids. Germline assignment: CDR1 WNHNN and CDR2 SYGVQD (reference sequence). DNA for the CDR3: TGCGCCAGCAGTGATGCATCAGGGTCCACGTACTTC. This encodes CASSDASGSTYF.

The rearrangement links TRBV14 to TRBJ2-4; D is uncertain. This CDR3 region has 14 residues. The germline CDR1 and CDR2 sequences are SGHDN and FVKESK. V was pared by 3 bases and J by 5 bases, with 11 bases between. The CDR3 DNA sequence: TGTGCCAGCAGCCACCTTCTAACAGAAAACATTCAGTACTTC. Its protein is CASSHLLTENIQYF.

The CDR3 coding sequence is TGCGCCAGCAGCTTGGCAGGGCCGAACACTGAAGCTTTCTTT. This sequence encodes CASSLAGPNTEAFF. The rearrangement joins TRBV5-1 to TRBJ1-1, with D maybe TRBD1 (5 bases). Germline V gene data show CDR1 as SGHRS and CDR2 as YFSETQ. Trimming shortened V by 0 bases and J by 1 base, and 7 bases separated the two germline ends. The CDR3 runs 14 residues.

This chain joins TRBV2 and TRBJ1-1, with a possible D match to TRBD1 (6 bases). The CDR3 totals 13 residues. V was shortened by 5 bases and J by 1 base, with 8 bases between the two germline ends. Per germline, CDR1 SNHLY and CDR2 FYNNEI. DNA of the CDR3: TGTGCCAGCAGTTCGACAGGGAACACTGAAGCTTTCTTT. Translated: CASSSTGNTEAFF.

This clone was seen just once. The chain links TRBV19 to TRBJ2-7; 8 nucleotides align to TRBD2. CDR3 length equals 14 residues. The V gene's germline CDR1 is LNHDA and CDR2 SQIVND (reference sequence). J gave up 3 bases and V 3 bases, and 4 bases lay outside the gene matches. CDR3 residues: CASSMGRGGYEQYF. CDR3 DNA sequence: TGTGCCAGTAGTATGGGTCGGGGGGGCTACGAGCAGTACTTC. The full variable domain, completed using reference TRBV19 and TRBJ2-7, is DGGITQSPKYLFRKEGQNVTLSCEQNLNHDAMYWYRQDPGQGLRLIYYSQIVNDFQKGDIAEGYSVSREKKESFPLTVTSAQKNPTAFYLCASSMGRGGYEQYFGPGTRLTVT.

This chain joins TRBV7-8 and TRBJ2-7, with a tentative D call TRBD1 (6 bases). Trimming removed 0 bases from V and 3 bases from J, with 12 bases in between. From germline, CDR1 is SGHVS and CDR2 FQNEAQ. The CDR3 spans 15 residues. The CDR3 is CASSLAYREYYEQYF. CDR3 in DNA: TGTGCCAGCAGCTTAGCTTACAGGGAATACTACGAGCAGTACTTC.

In its sample, this clone was seen a few times. The rearrangement joins TRBV6-1 to TRBJ2-6; the match to TRBD1 covers 9 bases. J lost 1 base, V lost 4 bases, and 14 bases had no gene match. CDR3 length: 20 amino acids. The germline gives CDR1 MNHNS, CDR2 SASEGT. The CDR3 nucleotides read TGTGCCAGCAGTGCCAAAATCTCGGTCGGGACAGGGTCTGGGGCCAACGTCCTGACTTTC. Translating it yields CASSAKISVGTGSGANVLTF.

The chain links TRBV13 to TRBJ2-7, with 7 nucleotides matching TRBD1. V lost 5 bases to trimming and J lost 4 bases; unmatched junction nucleotides: 2. CDR3 length: 12 amino acids. The V gene's germline CDR1 is PRHDT and CDR2 FYEKMQ (reference sequence). CDR3 residues: CASSRQGYEQYF. In nucleotides, the CDR3 is TGTGCCAGCAGCAGACAGGGTTACGAGCAGTACTTC.

This sequence joins TRBV7-8 and TRBJ1-1; 7 positions match TRBD1. From germline, CDR1 is SGHVS and CDR2 FQNEAQ. J gave up 6 bases and V 1 base, and 8 bases lay outside the gene matches. The CDR3 has 15 amino acids. CDR3 loop: CASSLGDRLRAEAFF. CDR3 nucleotide sequence: TGTGCCAGCAGCTTAGGGGACAGACTCAGGGCTGAAGCTTTCTTT.

The rearrangement joins TRBV30 to TRBJ2-7, with 13 positions matching TRBD2. Germline V gives CDR1 GTSNPN, CDR2 SVGIG (reference sequence). V trimming: 2 bases; J trimming: 0 bases; junction bases outside the gene matches: 7. The length of the CDR3 is 17 residues. The CDR3 protein is CAWSPLRTSGGSYEQYF. CDR3 coding DNA: TGTGCCTGGAGTCCCCTACGGACTAGCGGGGGCTCCTACGAGCAGTACTTC.